The 32 T cell receptor beta chains reported below all come from one sample, sequenced in a study of blood T cell repertoires in COVID-19 (dated by TCRdb to the early 2020s). The library was prepared using the immunoSEQ multiplex PCR assay. Here the immuneACCESS table is served through TCRdb, limited to in-frame sequences with V and J called. Missing clones are a known gap in these copies; in checked studies unresolved V genes cover under half, and the rest lacks a known reason. Across this sample there are approximately 240,000 clones, with about 90% seen only once. The biggest ten clones account for 3.1% of the sample. Material for sequencing was PBMCs or T cells enriched from blood (not recorded which). The receptors come from a woman in her 50s in a cohort exposed to, infected with or recovered from COVID-19 (not recorded which).

This clone was counted a single time. The rearrangement uses TRBV5-1 and TRBJ1-2; 9 bases fit TRBD1. The V gene end was trimmed by 4 bases and the J gene end by 7 bases; junction bases not matched to a gene: 14. In germline, CDR1 is SGHRS, CDR2 YFSETQ. This CDR3 has 16 amino acids. Here the CDR3 DNA reads TGCGCCAGCAGCCCAGAGGGACAGGGAATTTTTGGTGGCTACACCTTC. Translating it yields CASSPEGQGIFGGYTF.

CDR3 in amino acids: CASSIEGRGGYTF. The DNA for the CDR3 is TGTGCCAGTAGTATAGAGGGCAGGGGTGGCTACACCTTC. The chain is built from TRBV19 and TRBJ1-2; TRBD1 is a possible D gene (6 bases). Germline CDR1 reads LNHDA; CDR2 reads SQIVND (reference sequence). This CDR3 is built from 13 residues. Trimming took off 0 bases at V and 7 bases at J, with 9 bases between the two ends.

This chain joins TRBV19 and TRBJ2-7; possible D gene TRBD2, 5 bases. Germline CDR1 and CDR2: LNHDA and SQIVND (reference sequence). There are 13 residues in the CDR3. Trimming removed 5 bases at V and 2 bases at J, with 10 bases between. CDR3 sequence: CASSPTGAYEQYF. CDR3 bases: TGTGCCAGTAGTCCCACCGGGGCCTACGAGCAGTACTTC.

The rearrangement uses TRBV11-1 and TRBJ2-7, with D perhaps matching TRBD2 (6 bases). The CDR3 length is 12 residues. Germline values: CDR1 SGHAT, CDR2 FQDESV (reference sequence). V was shortened by 3 bases and J by 8 bases, with 11 bases between the two germline ends. The CDR3 DNA reads as TGTGCCAGCAGCTTGGAGGGCTCCAAGCAGTACTTC. Translating gives CASSLEGSKQYF.

This clone showed up just once. The chain is built from TRBV2 and TRBJ2-5, with TRBD1 matching 7 bases. This CDR3 has 15 residues. From germline, CDR1 is SNHLY and CDR2 FYNNEI. The J segment lost 5 bases and the V segment lost 1 base, leaving 7 bases of the junction unmatched. This CDR3 reads CASSEVRGGAETQYF. CDR3 in DNA: TGTGCCAGCAGTGAAGTACGAGGGGGCGCCGAGACCCAGTACTTC. The whole variable domain, remainder taken from reference TRBV2 and TRBJ2-5, is EPEVTQTPSHQVTQMGQEVILRCVPISNHLYFYWYRQILGQKVEFLVSFYNNEISEKSEIFDDQFSVERPDGSNFTLKIRSTKLEDSAMYFCASSEVRGGAETQYFGPGTRLLVL.

The chain is built from TRBV21-1 and TRBJ1-4; TRBD1 reflects the table's D call only, with no check against the DNA. TRBV21-1 is a pseudogene locus. The CDR3 consists of 16 residues. CDR3 amino acids: CASSKEGGRGNEKLFF. The CDR3 coding sequence is TGTGCCAGCAGCAAAGAGGGTGGCAGGGGGAATGAAAAACTGTTTTTT.

The chain is built from TRBV7-9 and TRBJ2-7; no reliable D call. V lost 1 base to trimming and J lost 3 bases, with 4 bases between them. Per germline, CDR1 SEHNR and CDR2 FQNEAQ (reference sequence). This CDR3 region has 12 residues. The CDR3 sequence: CASSLVSYEQYF. The CDR3 nucleotides are TGTGCCAGCAGCTTAGTTAGCTACGAGCAGTACTTC.

J is TRBJ1-3 and V is TRBV7-9; D may be TRBD1 (6 bases). Per the germline V gene, CDR1 is SEHNR and CDR2 is FQNEAQ (reference sequence). CDR3 size: 15 residues. Trimming removed 3 bases from V and 0 bases from J, with 9 bases in between. The CDR3 spells CASSFTGISGNTIYF. The CDR3 DNA reads as TGTGCCAGCAGCTTCACAGGGATCTCTGGAAACACCATATATTTT.

CDR3 amino acids: CASSLDSYQPQHF. The CDR3 DNA follows: TGTGCCAGCAGTTTAGACAGCTATCAGCCCCAGCATTTT. The chain links TRBV12-3 or TRBV12-4 to TRBJ1-5, with D hard to call. CDR3 length: 13 residues. Trimming removed 1 base from V and 5 bases from J, with 6 bases in between.

V gene TRBV18 combines with J gene TRBJ1-5; D is unresolved. The CDR3 length is 13 residues. Per germline, CDR1 KGHSH and CDR2 LQKENI. V gave up 6 bases and J gave up 0 bases, with 6 bases separating them. Written as DNA, the CDR3 is TGTGCCAGCTCTTATAATAGCAATCAGCCCCAGCATTTT. It encodes CASSYNSNQPQHF.

In this sample, this clone turned up once. The chain uses TRBV9 and TRBJ1-1; D gene unclear. Germline loops: CDR1 SGDLS, CDR2 YYNGEE. Deletions cut 0 bases from V and 6 bases from J, with 9 bases between. The CDR3 is 13 amino acids. The CDR3 DNA reads as TGTGCCAGCAGCGTAGTGTTTGGAGCTGAAGCTTTCTTT. Translation gives CASSVVFGAEAFF.

The rearrangement links TRBV3-1 (or the pseudogene TRBV3-2) to TRBJ1-1; D possibly corresponds to TRBD1 (6 bases). This CDR3 has 14 residues. Germline V gives CDR1 LGHDT, CDR2 YNNKEL (reference sequence). V lost 4 bases and J lost 6, with 15 bases in between. This chain's CDR3 is CASSPQGIGAEAFF. CDR3 bases: TGTGCCAGCAGCCCACAGGGTATTGGGGCTGAAGCTTTCTTT.

The chain recombines TRBV4-3 with TRBJ1-2; D ambiguous. Trimming pared 3 bases from V and 3 bases from J, leaving 11 bases between. CDR3 length: 14 residues. Germline V gives CDR1 LGHNA, CDR2 YSLEER. The CDR3 nucleotides read TGCGCCAGCAGCCACCGCCGGGGAGACTATGGCTACACCTTC. It translates to CASSHRRGDYGYTF.

J is TRBJ2-3 and V is TRBV27; 12 nucleotides agree with TRBD1. In germline, CDR1 is MNHEY, CDR2 SMNVEV (reference sequence). The CDR3 length is 15 residues. With V trimmed by 3 bases and J by 8 bases, 6 bases remained unmatched. In DNA form, the CDR3 reads TGTGCCAGCAGTTTCAGGGACAGGGGGCCGGGTACGCAGTATTTT. The encoded protein is CASSFRDRGPGTQYF.

This chain uses TRBV5-1 with TRBJ1-4; 8 bases fit TRBD1. V trimming: 0 bases; J trimming: 9 bases; junction bases outside the gene matches: 10. This CDR3 has 16 residues. Per germline, CDR1 SGHRS and CDR2 YFSETQ. CDR3: CASSLATGTGGKKLFF. The CDR3 DNA reads TGCGCCAGCAGCTTGGCAACCGGGACAGGAGGTAAAAAACTGTTTTTT.

V is TRBV4-1 and J is TRBJ2-1; 8 bases map to TRBD2. The CDR3 is 15 amino acids. CDR1 is MGHRA, CDR2 YSYEKL, per germline. V was pared by 3 bases and J by 5 bases, with 6 bases of the junction left unmatched. DNA of the CDR3: TGCGCCAGCAGCCACCCCGGGAGGGGGGACAATGAGCAGTTCTTC. This gives the protein CASSHPGRGDNEQFF.

This clone showed up just a few times. This chain connects TRBV5-1 to TRBJ2-3; 13 bases are a match to TRBD2. V shed 4 bases, J shed 2 bases, and the junction held 4 bases outside the gene matches. Germline V lookup: CDR1 SGHRS, CDR2 YFSETQ. The CDR3 consists of 16 residues. The CDR3 loop reads CASSQGLAGSTDTQYF. The DNA for the CDR3 is TGCGCCAGCAGCCAGGGACTAGCGGGGTCCACAGATACGCAGTATTTT.

This clone has only a few counts. The chain joins TRBV27 to TRBJ2-2; 7 nucleotides line up with TRBD2. The V and J ends lost 3 bases and 5 bases, in that order; junction bases with no gene match: 9. There are 16 residues in the CDR3. Germline V lookup: CDR1 MNHEY, CDR2 SMNVEV (reference sequence). CDR3 sequence reads: CASSFDWWEGTGELFF. The CDR3 DNA sequence: TGTGCCAGCAGTTTTGATTGGTGGGAGGGGACCGGGGAGCTGTTTTTT.

This chain joins TRBV2 and TRBJ1-1; TRBD1 matches at 8 bases. This CDR3 region has 15 residues. CDR1 and CDR2 (germline): SNHLY, FYNNEI. V trimming: 2 bases; J trimming: 1 base; junction bases outside the gene matches: 3. The CDR3, as DNA: TGTGCCAGCAGTGAATTGGGACAGGAGAACACTGAAGCTTTCTTT. Encoded protein: CASSELGQENTEAFF.

The rearrangement links TRBV11-1 to TRBJ2-5, with TRBD1 as a possible D gene (6 bases). V gave up 6 bases and J gave up 2 bases, with 13 bases separating them. The CDR3 has 14 amino acids. Per the germline V gene, CDR1 is SGHAT and CDR2 is FQDESV (reference sequence). This CDR3 reads CASSTWTEQETQYF. The CDR3 DNA sequence: TGTGCCAGCAGTACCTGGACAGAGCAAGAGACCCAGTACTTC.

The chain carries TRBV6-1 and TRBJ2-7; D gene unclear. CDR3 length equals 13 residues. Trimming cost V 1 base and J 2 bases, with 6 bases left between them. Germline V lookup: CDR1 MNHNS, CDR2 SASEGT. CDR3 loop: CASSEGATYEQYF. Here the CDR3 DNA reads TGTGCCAGCAGTGAAGGGGCAACCTACGAGCAGTACTTC.

The chain carries TRBV14 and TRBJ1-2; 7 nucleotides agree with TRBD1. The CDR3 runs 14 residues. J lost 7 bases, V lost 1 base, and 6 bases had no gene match. CDR1 and CDR2 from the germline V gene are SGHDN and FVKESK. This chain's CDR3 is CASSQGGTAGGYTF. DNA for the CDR3: TGTGCCAGCAGCCAAGGGGGGACAGCGGGTGGCTACACCTTC.

This chain links TRBV11-3 with TRBJ1-1; 8 positions agree with TRBD1. CDR3 size: 15 residues. The junction had 6 bases not matched to a gene; V was cut back by 1 base and J by 5 bases. CDR1 SGHNT and CDR2 YENEEA come from the germline V gene. The CDR3, as DNA: TGTGCCAGCAGCTTAGGGGCAGGGGGCGGAACTGAAGCTTTCTTT. Translating gives CASSLGAGGGTEAFF.

This clone occurred a few times. The rearrangement uses TRBV7-3 and TRBJ1-1, with a possible D match to TRBD1 (5 bases). From germline, CDR1 is SGHTA and CDR2 FQGTGA. The V and J ends lost 6 bases and 8 bases respectively, with 16 bases between them. The length of the CDR3 is 13 residues. The CDR3 bases are TGTGCCAGCAGTCCCGACAGACATAGAGAAGCTTTCTTT. The encoded protein is CASSPDRHREAFF.

Only one count was recorded for this clone. J is TRBJ2-7 and V is TRBV6-2 or TRBV6-3, with D unclear. CDR1 is MNHEY and CDR2 is SVGEGT in the germline V gene. CDR3 length equals 16 residues. The V end was cut by 2 bases, the J end by 2 bases, with 16 bases between. CDR3 protein: CASSYPRPRPAYEQYF. The DNA of the CDR3 is TGTGCCAGCAGTTACCCCCGCCCCAGGCCGGCCTACGAGCAGTACTTC.

The chain recombines TRBV4-1 with TRBJ1-4; D is undetermined. The V end lost 0 bases, the J end lost 8 bases, and 10 bases lay between the germline ends. Per the germline V gene, CDR1 is MGHRA and CDR2 is YSYEKL. The CDR3 runs 14 residues. The CDR3 loop is CASSQDFLGEKLFF. In DNA, the CDR3 is TGCGCCAGCAGCCAAGATTTCCTCGGGGAAAAACTGTTTTTT.

The chain combines TRBV5-1 with TRBJ1-2, with a weak D call TRBD1 (5 bases). V was shortened by 1 base and J by 2 bases, with 9 bases between the two germline ends. The CDR3 has 14 residues. Germline CDR1 is SGHRS and CDR2 is YFSETQ. CDR3 in DNA: TGCGCCAGCAGCTTGTCCGGGGGGAACTATGGCTACACCTTC. Translated, it gives CASSLSGGNYGYTF.

V usage is TRBV13 and J usage is TRBJ1-2; the D gene is possibly TRBD1 (6 bases). V was shortened by 5 bases and J by 4 bases, with 14 bases between the two germline ends. This CDR3 has 14 amino acids. Per germline, CDR1 PRHDT and CDR2 FYEKMQ (reference sequence). The CDR3 DNA sequence: TGTGCCAGCAGCCCCGTACAAGGGGGCTATGGCTACACCTTC. Translating it yields CASSPVQGGYGYTF.

V gene TRBV12-5 combines with J gene TRBJ2-3, with no clear D. Germline lookup yields CDR1 LGHNT and CDR2 FRNRAP. Deletions cut 0 bases from V and 5 bases from J, with 6 bases between. The CDR3 spans 13 residues. CDR3 in amino acids: CASGLVARDTQYF. The CDR3, as DNA: TGTGCTAGTGGTTTGGTAGCAAGAGATACGCAGTATTTT.

V and J are TRBV27 and TRBJ1-2; 8 bases line up with TRBD1. V shed 5 bases, J shed 3 bases, and the junction held 8 bases outside the gene matches. The germline CDR1 and CDR2 sequences are MNHEY and SMNVEV (reference sequence). This CDR3 is built from 15 residues. CDR3 residues: CASSRTKTGDYGYTF. The DNA of the CDR3 is TGTGCCAGCAGTCGGACGAAGACAGGGGACTATGGCTACACCTTC.

The V gene is TRBV6-4, the J gene TRBJ1-2; 9 bases are shared with TRBD1. The CDR3 is 15 residues long. The germline V gene has CDR1 MRHNA and CDR2 SNTAGT. The ends lost 0 bases at V and 7 bases at J; junction bases unmatched: 6. The CDR3 DNA sequence: TGTGCCAGCAGTGACTCAACAGGGGGCTTTGGTGGCTACACCTTC. Translated: CASSDSTGGFGGYTF.

The chain joins TRBV21-1 to TRBJ1-6; the table gives TRBD1 as D, unverified against the DNA. TRBV21-1 is recorded as a pseudogene. The length of the CDR3 is 17 residues. CDR3 sequence reads: CASSTRDTSSYNSPLHF. CDR3 nucleotides: TGTGCCAGCAGCACCCGGGACACATCCTCCTATAATTCACCCCTCCACTTT.